This T cell receptor beta chain comes out of a study of Ad26.COV2.S vaccination and SARS-CoV-2 variants. Study-wide background: Once, or twice with 56 days between doses, Ad26.COV2.S was given intramuscularly. Study results and limitations: Analyses that measured TCR breadth and depth may have underestimated total T cell responses. Those who received the vaccine showed greater spike-specific TCR breadth than those given placebo.

Looked up from germline, CDR1 is SGDLS and CDR2 is YYNGEE. V shed 2 bases, J shed 2 bases, and the junction held 5 bases outside the gene matches. The CDR3 length is 15 residues. To note about this clone: As yet, its antigen is unknown.

As for treatment: around 19 received Ad26.COV2.S at low or high dose, single or two shots; roughly five received placebo; per-sample allocation not given. Sampling took place 63 days after the first vaccine or placebo injection. What was given as vaccine was an Ad26 vector encoding Wuhan-strain SARS-CoV-2 spike. Assay: immunoSEQ multiplex PCR; the TCRdb copy retains only in-frame clones and omits some. The sample carries some 300,000 clones, around 83% recorded once. This sequence originates from a person aged 18-65 years who received the Ad26.COV2.S COVID-19 vaccine or a placebo. The sequences come from peripheral blood, collected in a trial of Ad26.COV2.S vaccine versus placebo. The chain employs TRBV9 and TRBJ2-7; 9 bases agree with TRBD1. The CDR3 DNA follows: TGTGCCAGCAGCGTTGCCGGGACAGGGACCTACGAGCAGTACTTC. Its translation is CASSVAGTGTYEQYF.